The next 25 T cell receptor beta chains were all read from a single sample in a study of blood T cell repertoires in COVID-19. The method was immunoSEQ multiplex PCR; TCRdb's version includes in-frame clones alone and lacks a portion of them. The sample records just over 300,000 clones, approximately 90% being singletons. Material: PBMCs or T cells enriched from blood (not recorded which). These receptor sequences come from a woman in her thirties or forties who had recovered from COVID-19.

This clone was seen only once. This chain links TRBV14 with TRBJ2-1; 7 positions agree with TRBD2. The germline gives CDR1 SGHDN, CDR2 FVKESK. Losses at the gene ends were 2 bases for V and 9 bases for J; bases not matched to a gene: 1. There are 12 residues in the CDR3. The CDR3 DNA reads TGTGCCAGCAGCCAACGGGGGGTTGAGCAGTTCTTC. It encodes CASSQRGVEQFF.

V usage is TRBV7-8 and J usage is TRBJ1-5; a possible D gene is TRBD1 (5 bases). V lost 1 base, J lost 5 bases, and 12 bases lay in between. In germline, CDR1 is SGHVS, CDR2 FQNEAQ. The CDR3 contains 15 residues. This CDR3 is CASSLVRGWDQPQHF. The CDR3 nucleotides are TGTGCCAGCAGCTTAGTTAGGGGATGGGATCAGCCCCAGCATTTT.

This sequence joins TRBV28 and TRBJ1-1; no firm D call. The CDR3 length is 15 residues. Trimming cost V 10 bases and J 0 bases, with 18 bases left between them. CDR1 is MDHEN and CDR2 is SYDVKM in the germline V gene. CDR3 sequence (DNA): TGTGCCATCTCCATTGATACAGCAATGAACACTGAAGCTTTCTTT. As protein: CAISIDTAMNTEAFF.

The chain links TRBV11-2 to TRBJ2-5; 9 bases are a match to TRBD1. The CDR3 contains 16 residues. V was pared by 3 bases and J by 1 base, with 6 bases of the junction left unmatched. Germline CDR1 reads SGHAT; CDR2 reads FQNNGV. The CDR3 region has the DNA TGTGCCAGCAGCTTGCTCCGGGACAGGGCCCAAGAGACCCAGTACTTC. Amino acids: CASSLLRDRAQETQYF.

This chain uses TRBV5-5 with TRBJ1-1; 9 bases are shared with TRBD1. Germline loops: CDR1 SGHKS, CDR2 YYEKEE (reference sequence). The ends lost 1 base at V and 8 bases at J; junction bases unmatched: 6. The CDR3 sequence is 14 residues long. CDR3 amino acids: CASSLTGTGGEAFF. The CDR3 DNA is TGTGCCAGCAGCTTGACGGGAACAGGGGGCGAAGCTTTCTTT.

This chain uses TRBV18 with TRBJ2-7, with a weak D call TRBD1 (6 bases). The CDR3 runs 13 residues. Germline V gene lookup returns CDR1 KGHSH and CDR2 LQKENI. With 0 bases removed from V and 5 bases from J, the gap between germline ends came to 8 bases. CDR3 sequence: CASSPPTGHEQYF. CDR3 nucleotides: TGTGCCAGCTCACCACCGACAGGCCACGAGCAGTACTTC. The full variable domain, with the rest looked up from reference TRBV18 and TRBJ2-7, is NAGVMQNPRHLVRRRGQEARLRCSPMKGHSHVYWYRQLPEEGLKFMVYLQKENIIDESGMPKERFSAEFPKEGPSILRIQQVVRGDSAAYFCASSPPTGHEQYFGPGTRLTVT.

The chain is built from TRBV18 and TRBJ2-1, with TRBD2 matching over 15 bases. The CDR3 length is 15 residues. Trimming took 2 bases from V and 9 from J; bases not matched to a gene: 2. Germline CDR1 and CDR2: KGHSH and LQKENI. Here the CDR3 DNA reads TGTGCCAGCTCACCATCGGGACTAGCGGGAGGTGAGCAGTTCTTC. Encoded protein: CASSPSGLAGGEQFF. The complete variable domain, with remaining parts taken from reference TRBV18 and TRBJ2-1, reads NAGVMQNPRHLVRRRGQEARLRCSPMKGHSHVYWYRQLPEEGLKFMVYLQKENIIDESGMPKERFSAEFPKEGPSILRIQQVVRGDSAAYFCASSPSGLAGGEQFFGPGTRLTVL.

This chain joins TRBV6-2 or TRBV6-3 and TRBJ2-7, with a possible D match to TRBD2 (5 bases). Germline loops: CDR1 MNHEY, CDR2 SVGEGT. The CDR3 length is 12 residues. V lost 2 bases and J lost 7, with 9 bases in between. CDR3 residues: CASSYEGREQYF. CDR3 coding DNA: TGTGCCAGCAGTTACGAGGGTAGGGAGCAGTACTTC.

This chain uses TRBV6-5 with TRBJ2-3; D call uncertain. The CDR3 is 15 residues long. V lost 5 bases to trimming and J lost 3 bases, with 15 bases between them. Per the germline V gene, CDR1 is MNHEY and CDR2 is SVGAGI. Here the CDR3 reads CASSLAEGRTDTQYF. The CDR3 DNA reads TGTGCCAGCAGTCTCGCGGAAGGTCGGACAGATACGCAGTATTTT.

V usage is TRBV27 and J usage is TRBJ2-5, with D tentatively TRBD1 (6 bases). V lost 5 bases and J 0 bases, leaving 16 bases between the germline ends. Germline CDR1 and CDR2: MNHEY and SMNVEV (reference sequence). The CDR3 loop spans 16 amino acids. The CDR3 here is CASSPNRVRNQETQYF. The CDR3 region has the DNA TGTGCCAGCAGTCCAAACAGGGTACGGAACCAAGAGACCCAGTACTTC.

The CDR3 loop is CASSRTSGKTQYF. The CDR3 DNA reads as TGTGCCAGCAGCCGGACTAGCGGGAAGACCCAGTACTTC. V is TRBV6-2 or TRBV6-3 and J is TRBJ2-5; 12 bases are shared with TRBD2. Looked up from germline, CDR1 is MNHEY and CDR2 is SVGEGT. This CDR3 has 13 residues. Trimming took 6 bases from V and 6 from J; bases not matched to a gene: 2.

V gene TRBV5-1 combines with J gene TRBJ2-3; D unresolved. V lost 0 bases to trimming and J lost 2 bases, with 7 bases between them. Germline CDR1 reads SGHRS; CDR2 reads YFSETQ. The CDR3 contains 14 residues. The CDR3 sequence: CASSLDSYTDTQYF. In DNA, the CDR3 is TGCGCCAGCAGCTTGGATTCCTACACAGATACGCAGTATTTT.

The genes are TRBV19 and TRBJ2-1; 8 bases line up with TRBD2. Germline trimming cut 3 bases from V and 5 bases from J; bases unmatched to any gene: 15. This CDR3 is built from 18 residues. Germline V gene data show CDR1 as LNHDA and CDR2 as SQIVND (reference sequence). Written as DNA, the CDR3 is TGTGCCAGTAGTATTATAGGGAAGCGGGAGTGGGGGAACAATGAGCAGTTCTTC. Translation: CASSIIGKREWGNNEQFF.

The chain links TRBV7-3 to TRBJ1-1, with 8 bases that match TRBD1. The CDR3 totals 15 residues. Germline CDR1 reads SGHTA; CDR2 reads FQGTGA. V was pared by 5 bases and J by 2 bases, with 7 bases of the junction left unmatched. CDR3 amino acids: CASSLAGQGNTEAFF. CDR3 DNA sequence: TGTGCCAGCAGCCTAGCCGGACAGGGTAACACTGAAGCTTTCTTT.

This chain connects TRBV7-8 to TRBJ2-7; 9 nucleotides align to TRBD1. The J segment lost 2 bases and the V segment lost 5 bases, leaving 7 bases of the junction unmatched. The CDR3 is 15 residues long. The V gene's germline CDR1 is SGHVS and CDR2 FQNEAQ. The CDR3 region is CASSPAGQGPYEQYF. CDR3 coding DNA: TGTGCCAGCAGCCCAGCGGGACAGGGACCCTACGAGCAGTACTTC.

J is TRBJ2-7 and V is TRBV5-1; the match to TRBD2 covers 8 bases. The CDR3 extends over 15 amino acids. The trim removed 5 bases at V and 3 bases at J, leaving 10 bases unmatched. Germline CDR1 and CDR2: SGHRS and YFSETQ. This CDR3 is CASSPSGSGSYEQYF. CDR3 coding DNA: TGCGCCAGCAGTCCGAGCGGGAGTGGGAGCTACGAGCAGTACTTC. The full variable domain, its missing parts supplied by reference TRBV5-1 and TRBJ2-7, is KAGVTQTPRYLIKTRGQQVTLSCSPISGHRSVSWYQQTPGQGLQFLFEYFSETQRNKGNFPGRFSGRQFSNSRSEMNVSTLELGDSALYLCASSPSGSGSYEQYFGPGTRLTVT.

This clone was detected a few times. The chain couples TRBV7-3 to TRBJ2-2; D may be TRBD2 (5 bases). The length of the CDR3 is 14 residues. V was shortened by 0 bases and J by 6 bases, with 8 bases between the two germline ends. Germline assignment: CDR1 SGHTA and CDR2 FQGTGA. The CDR3 reads CASSLTWESGELFF. The CDR3 DNA sequence: TGTGCCAGCAGCTTAACGTGGGAGTCCGGGGAGCTGTTTTTT. The whole variable domain, remainder taken from reference TRBV7-3 and TRBJ2-2, is GAGVSQTPSNKVTEKGKYVELRCDPISGHTALYWYRQSLGQGPEFLIYFQGTGAADDSGLPNDRFFAVRPEGSVSTLKIQRTERGDSAVYLCASSLTWESGELFFGEGSRLTVL.

The gene calls are TRBV7-2 and TRBJ1-2, with a tentative D call TRBD1 (5 bases). The CDR3 runs to 13 residues. The ends were cut back, 7 bases at V and 4 bases at J, with 13 bases in the middle. Germline lookup yields CDR1 SGHTA and CDR2 FQGNSA. DNA for the CDR3: TGTGCCAGCAAGCGGGAACAGGTCTATGGCTACACCTTC. Amino acids: CASKREQVYGYTF.

The chain combines TRBV7-3 with TRBJ2-1; TRBD2 matches 14 bases. Germline lookup yields CDR1 SGHTA and CDR2 FQGTGA. The V gene end was trimmed by 2 bases and the J gene end by 6 bases; junction bases not matched to a gene: 12. The CDR3 spans 19 residues. This CDR3 reads CASSLYFPGLAGVGNEQFF. Here the CDR3 DNA reads TGTGCCAGCAGCTTATACTTCCCGGGACTAGCGGGAGTTGGCAATGAGCAGTTCTTC.

There are a few counts of this clone. The chain has TRBV4-1 and TRBJ2-1; TRBD1 matches at 7 bases. This CDR3 spans 14 amino acids. The trim removed 2 bases at V and 4 bases at J, leaving 2 bases unmatched. Germline-derived CDR1 and CDR2 are MGHRA and YSYEKL. CDR3 amino acids: CASSQQTGYNEQFF. In nucleotides, the CDR3 is TGCGCCAGCAGCCAACAGACAGGGTACAATGAGCAGTTCTTC.

The chain recombines TRBV5-5 with TRBJ1-5; tentatively, D is TRBD1 (5 bases). Germline V gives CDR1 SGHKS, CDR2 YYEKEE (reference sequence). The ends were cut back, 2 bases at V and 5 bases at J, with 11 bases in the middle. The CDR3 is 14 residues long. The CDR3: CASSLDRHHQPQHF. The CDR3 DNA sequence: TGTGCCAGCAGCTTAGACAGACATCATCAGCCCCAGCATTTT.

This clone was counted a few times. The J gene is TRBJ2-7, the V gene TRBV7-3, with 7 bases lining up with TRBD1. Germline V gives CDR1 SGHTA, CDR2 FQGTGA. The CDR3 covers 13 residues. Unmatched junction bases numbered 0, after V lost 1 base and J lost 3 bases. Here the CDR3 reads CASSLRQGYEQYF. The CDR3 DNA reads TGTGCCAGCAGCTTAAGACAGGGCTACGAGCAGTACTTC.

The V and J genes are TRBV27 and TRBJ2-3; a weak D match, TRBD1 (5 bases). Germline V gives CDR1 MNHEY, CDR2 SMNVEV (reference sequence). Trimming left V 5 bases short and J 0 bases short, with 9 bases between. This CDR3 is built from 14 residues. CDR3 nucleotides: TGTGCCAGCAGTAGGCGACAGAGCACAGATACGCAGTATTTT. As protein: CASSRRQSTDTQYF.

This chain joins TRBV7-3 and TRBJ2-5; D possibly corresponds to TRBD1 (6 bases). V was shortened by 4 bases and J by 0 bases, with 12 bases between the two germline ends. The CDR3 length is 15 residues. Looked up from germline, CDR1 is SGHTA and CDR2 is FQGTGA. CDR3 DNA sequence: TGTGCCAGCAGCTCAAACCGGGACAACCAAGAGACCCAGTACTTC. This encodes CASSSNRDNQETQYF.

V and J are TRBV6-5 and TRBJ1-3, with a tentative D call TRBD1 (6 bases). The CDR3 sequence is 15 residues long. Germline V gene sequence: CDR1 MNHEY, CDR2 SVGAGI. V shed 6 bases and J shed 2 bases, with 14 bases lying between them. The CDR3 protein is CASRLTGTTGNTIYF. CDR3 DNA: TGTGCCAGCAGACTAACCGGGACAACTGGAAACACCATATATTTT.